Listed below are T cell receptor beta chains from one sample, sequenced in a study of a mutant IDH1 vaccine in newly diagnosed glioma. The protocol was immunoSEQ multiplex PCR, while the TCRdb copy is restricted to in-frame clones and leaves out a portion. The table has tens of thousands of clones, about four fifths seen once. What these receptors recognize is not known. The sample in question was PBMCs, obtained from a glioma patient whose treatment included an IDH1 peptide vaccine. All receptors come from a man aged 35-49 years with glioma. CDR3s include the opening cysteine and the closing phenylalanine or tryptophan.

J,V,CDR3
TRBJ1-1,TRBV10-3,CAISGGLSETEAFF
TRBJ1-2,TRBV5-4,CASSLDPVGARGGYTF
TRBJ2-5,TRBV5-1,CASSSSGTYGETQYF
TRBJ1-3,TRBV2,CASSRQGLELAGNTIYF
TRBJ1-3,TRBV30,CAWSPGGKANTIYF
TRBJ1-2,TRBV6-6,CASSYSGPGEGYTF
TRBJ2-7,TRBV6-1,CASSALSGLGVHEQYF
TRBJ2-2,TRBV10-3,CAITRHEDGELFF
TRBJ1-1,TRBV10-3,CAIGEGNTEAFF
TRBJ1-1,TRBV5-4,CASSLTGDTEAFF
TRBJ1-2,TRBV25-1,CASSEYTREGSYTF
TRBJ2-3,TRBV15,CATSFRDRSTDTQYF
TRBJ1-6,TRBV19,CASRRQGADNSPLHF
TRBJ1-2,TRBV6-6,CASSYSQGHYYGYTF
TRBJ2-7,TRBV11-1,CASSLGGGGEQYF
TRBJ2-7,TRBV5-5,CASSSGPTDYEQYF
TRBJ2-2,TRBV6-1,CASSGGTRSNTGELFF
TRBJ2-1,TRBV12-5,CASGLGQVGGNEQFF
TRBJ2-7,TRBV4-1,CASSQGPISYEQYF
TRBJ2-1,TRBV7-2,CASSHGLYNEQFF
TRBJ1-1,TRBV18,CASSQGRDTEAFF
TRBJ1-4,TRBV4-2,CASSQDEGRGGNEKLFF
TRBJ1-1,TRBV9,CASSVQGRDTEAFF
TRBJ1-1,TRBV21-1,CASSLPGQAIRDEAFF
TRBJ2-7,TRBV7-6,CASSLGPLGTGNREQYF
TRBJ2-4,TRBV10-3,CAISSPTAKNIQYF
TRBJ2-6,TRBV19,CASSLGGANVLTF
TRBJ2-5,TRBV6-5,CASSYSGGKETQYF
TRBJ1-5,TRBV5-4,CASSSGTGSNQPQHF
TRBJ1-1,TRBV5-4,CASSLAGSGGAFF
TRBJ2-5,TRBV4-1,CASSQVLIETQYF
TRBJ1-1,TRBV5-1,CASSLGWTASREAFF
TRBJ2-5,TRBV19,CASSRDRQETQYF
TRBJ1-2,TRBV2,CASRGDGDGYTF
TRBJ2-7,TRBV2,CASSDSGDEQYF
TRBJ1-2,TRBV2,CASRAGQGAGGYTF
TRBJ2-5,TRBV7-7,CASSLNSLQETQYF
TRBJ1-1,TRBV7-9,CASSLALGSTEAFF
TRBJ2-1,TRBV2,CASSAEGGSMNEQFF
TRBJ1-2,TRBV7-2,CASSPGTGYGYTF
TRBJ1-3,TRBV30,CAWEGSLSGNTIYF
TRBJ1-4,TRBV11-2,CASSLLRTAKLFF
TRBJ2-6,TRBV19,CASSSQDSGANVLTF
TRBJ2-7,TRBV12-5,CASGLVHGAIYEQYF
TRBJ1-2,TRBV29-1,CSVERSRGYGYTF
TRBJ2-7,TRBV7-6,CASSPGQVGSYEQYF
TRBJ1-2,TRBV6-6,CASRKQGADGYTF
TRBJ1-3,TRBV7-6,CASSLYPRGAHSGNTIYF
TRBJ1-2,TRBV5-1,CASSFPGTGGQKGGYTF
TRBJ2-7,TRBV4-1,CASSQDFGTPGQGVPWGF
TRBJ1-2,TRBV18,CASSPREGAAYGYTF
TRBJ2-1,TRBV10-2,CASVRGGSYNEQFF
TRBJ2-7,TRBV6-5,CASSYGGTGSYEQYF
TRBJ2-3,TRBV5-1,CASSLDVTSGGTGTDTQYF
TRBJ2-7,TRBV21-1,CASTDQEGRLNYEQYF
TRBJ2-5,TRBV6-5,CASKRGGQRETQYF
TRBJ2-7,TRBV5-6,CASSSTSGGTYEQYF
TRBJ1-6,TRBV19,CASSIVGVGSPLHF
TRBJ1-6,TRBV7-9,CASSFMGPNSPLHF
TRBJ2-5,TRBV4-1,CASSQWRQETQYF